This passage covers 25 T cell receptor beta chains from one sample sequenced in a study of cytomegalovirus exposure and HLA in healthy donors. Measured with immunoSEQ multiplex PCR; TCRdb has only the in-frame clones, and not every one. There are 150,000 to 200,000 clones in the sample; around 86% occur only once, and about 2.5% lies in the top ten. Input material: PBMCs. These receptors all come from a man aged 18 to 30 in good health and CMV-seropositive.

The sample holds one count of this clone. Distinct nucleotide sequences in the sample also encode this CDR3. The J gene is TRBJ2-3, the V gene TRBV7-2; tentative D call: TRBD2 (6 bases). This CDR3 has 14 amino acids. The V end was cut by 0 bases, the J end by 6 bases, with 10 bases between. The germline gives CDR1 SGHTA, CDR2 FQGNSA. The CDR3 coding sequence is TGTGCCAGCAGCTTAGCGGGAGGCGTCGATACGCAGTATTTT. Protein: CASSLAGGVDTQYF.

The rearrangement uses TRBV5-4 and TRBJ2-2, with 7 bases lining up with TRBD1. Unmatched junction bases numbered 7, after V lost 3 bases and J lost 5 bases. CDR3 length equals 15 residues. Germline assignment: CDR1 SGHNT and CDR2 YYREEE (reference sequence). The CDR3 region is CASSSRQGGTGELFF. The CDR3, as DNA: TGTGCCAGCAGCTCCCGACAGGGTGGGACCGGGGAGCTGTTTTTT. The entire variable domain, with the rest obtained from reference TRBV5-4 and TRBJ2-2, is as follows: ETGVTQSPTHLIKTRGQQVTLRCSSQSGHNTVSWYQQALGQGPQFIFQYYREEENGRGNFPPRFSGLQFPNYSSELNVNALELDDSALYLCASSSRQGGTGELFFGEGSRLTVL.

The chain recombines TRBV27 with TRBJ1-1; no definite D call. Germline CDR1 is MNHEY and CDR2 is SMNVEV (reference sequence). V was cut by 1 base and J by 1 base, with 7 bases left in between. The CDR3 runs to 14 residues. In DNA, the CDR3 is TGTGCCAGCAGTTTATATCAGTCGAACACTGAAGCTTTCTTT. Translating gives CASSLYQSNTEAFF.

The chain links TRBV6-5 to TRBJ2-5; the match to TRBD1 covers 7 bases. CDR1 and CDR2 (germline): MNHEY, SVGAGI. The CDR3 has 16 residues. V shed 0 bases, J shed 2 bases, and the junction held 6 bases outside the gene matches. The CDR3 here is CASSYSLGQLQETQYF. The CDR3, as DNA: TGTGCCAGCAGTTACTCCTTGGGACAGTTGCAAGAGACCCAGTACTTC.

This chain joins TRBV4-2 and TRBJ1-5, with no clear D. This CDR3 has 13 amino acids. V was pared by 1 base and J by 5 bases, with 6 bases between. Germline V gene lookup returns CDR1 LGHNA and CDR2 YNFKEQ. The CDR3 DNA reads as TGTGCCAGCAGCCAAGTCTTCGATCAGCCCCAGCATTTT. Protein product: CASSQVFDQPQHF.

The CDR3 region is CASSPSTGPDEKLFF. In DNA form, the CDR3 reads TGTGCCAGCTCACCGTCGACAGGACCGGACGAAAAACTGTTTTTT. V is TRBV18 and J is TRBJ1-4, with D tentatively TRBD1 (6 bases). CDR1 and CDR2 from the germline V gene are KGHSH and LQKENI. V gave up 3 bases and J gave up 8 bases, with 16 bases separating them. The CDR3 covers 15 residues. Filled out from reference TRBV18 and TRBJ1-4, the complete variable domain reads NAGVMQNPRHLVRRRGQEARLRCSPMKGHSHVYWYRQLPEEGLKFMVYLQKENIIDESGMPKERFSAEFPKEGPSILRIQQVVRGDSAAYFCASSPSTGPDEKLFFGSGTQLSVL.

This clone has a single count. The chain combines TRBV14 with TRBJ1-1, with 7 bases aligning to TRBD1. The ends lost 2 bases at V and 0 bases at J; junction bases unmatched: 9. CDR1 SGHDN and CDR2 FVKESK come from the germline V gene. CDR3 length: 17 residues. The CDR3 DNA is TGTGCCAGCAGCCAAACTCTTGGGACAGCCATGAACACTGAAGCTTTCTTT. It encodes CASSQTLGTAMNTEAFF.

The V call is TRBV7-3, the J call TRBJ2-1; 8 bases fit TRBD2. J lost 10 bases, V lost 3 bases, and 14 bases had no gene match. This CDR3 has 16 residues. CDR1 is SGHTA and CDR2 is FQGTGA in the germline V gene. The CDR3: CASSFAATSGQREQFF. The CDR3 coding sequence is TGTGCCAGCAGCTTCGCCGCTACTAGCGGCCAGAGAGAGCAGTTCTTC.

This chain joins TRBV27 and TRBJ2-3, with D perhaps matching TRBD2 (6 bases). CDR1 and CDR2 (germline): MNHEY, SMNVEV (reference sequence). With 3 bases removed from V and 1 base from J, the gap between germline ends came to 11 bases. There are 15 residues in the CDR3. The CDR3 DNA reads TGTGCCAGCAGTTTGCTCTCTAGCGGCACAGATACGCAGTATTTT. Its translation is CASSLLSSGTDTQYF.

About this clone: At the DNA level, this CDR3 is encoded by other sequences in the same sample as well. Here the CDR3 DNA reads TGTGCCAGCAGCTCTAACACCGGGGAGCTGTTTTTT. The encoded protein is CASSSNTGELFF. This chain links TRBV7-3 with TRBJ2-2, with D hard to call. Germline assignment: CDR1 SGHTA and CDR2 FQGTGA. The length of the CDR3 is 12 residues. V was cut by 4 bases and J by 2 bases, with 2 bases left in between.

The rearrangement joins TRBV4-2 to TRBJ2-2, with 8 bases lining up with TRBD2. Germline V gene data show CDR1 as LGHNA and CDR2 as YNFKEQ. The CDR3 is 15 residues long. The junction had 5 bases not matched to a gene; V was cut back by 4 bases and J by 4 bases. In nucleotides, the CDR3 is TGTGCCAGCAGCCTCGGACTAGCCTCCACCGGGGAGCTGTTTTTT. Its protein product is CASSLGLASTGELFF.

The chain recombines TRBV28 with TRBJ2-7, with 12 nucleotides matching TRBD1. The germline CDR1 and CDR2 sequences are MDHEN and SYDVKM. The CDR3 totals 15 residues. After removal of 7 bases from V and 7 bases from J, the junction contained 11 bases not matched to a gene. The CDR3 DNA reads TGTGCCAGCACCTCTCCGGGACAGGGGGCGCGGGAGCAGTACTTC. Its translation is CASTSPGQGAREQYF.

The genes are TRBV20-1 and TRBJ1-1; a weak D match, TRBD1 (5 bases). Trimming removed 6 bases from V and 11 bases from J, with 16 bases in between. The V gene's germline CDR1 is DFQATT and CDR2 SNEGSKA (reference sequence). This CDR3 comprises 11 residues. For the CDR3, the DNA is TGCAGTGCCACTCGGGGGGGGACGGCTTTCTTT. It specifies CSATRGGTAFF.

This chain joins TRBV7-9 and TRBJ2-7; possible D gene TRBD1, 6 bases. V was trimmed by 5 bases and J by 3 bases, leaving 11 bases between them. The germline gives CDR1 SEHNR, CDR2 FQNEAQ (reference sequence). This CDR3 is built from 13 residues. This chain's CDR3 is CASSPDRYYEQYF. CDR3 DNA: TGTGCCAGCAGCCCCGACAGGTACTACGAGCAGTACTTC.

This clone was seen a single time. The chain carries TRBV7-2 and TRBJ2-5, with 8 bases that match TRBD1. J was trimmed by 5 bases and V by 5 bases; bases with no gene match: 7. Germline loops: CDR1 SGHTA, CDR2 FQGNSA. This CDR3 is built from 14 residues. This CDR3 is CASSGQGYYETQYF. Here the CDR3 DNA reads TGTGCCAGCAGCGGACAGGGTTATTACGAGACCCAGTACTTC.

The chain links TRBV27 to TRBJ2-5, with 12 bases aligning to TRBD2. Germline CDR1 is MNHEY and CDR2 is SMNVEV (reference sequence). J gave up 3 bases and V 2 bases, and 4 bases lay outside the gene matches. The CDR3 runs 16 residues. The CDR3 here is CASSLRLAGVEETQYF. The CDR3 DNA sequence: TGTGCCAGCAGTTTAAGACTAGCGGGAGTTGAAGAGACCCAGTACTTC.

In the case of this clone: A read error may account for a junction end that differs from germline. J is TRBJ2-7 and V is TRBV7-9, with TRBD1 matching 8 bases. This CDR3 has 10 amino acids. From germline, CDR1 is SEHNR and CDR2 FQNEAQ (reference sequence). The CDR3 nucleotides are TGTGCCAGCAGCTTCCCGGACAGGGTGTTC. Translation gives CASSFPDRVF.

V gene TRBV5-4 combines with J gene TRBJ1-2; D might be TRBD1 (6 bases). The germline V and J ends were trimmed by 4 bases and 7 bases, with 17 bases remaining between them. This CDR3 is 14 amino acids long. Germline assignment: CDR1 SGHNT and CDR2 YYREEE (reference sequence). CDR3 amino acids: CASSAYTGTGGYTF. In nucleotides, the CDR3 is TGTGCCAGCAGCGCCTACACAGGGACGGGTGGCTACACCTTC.

The V and J genes are TRBV6-5 and TRBJ2-7, with TRBD1 identical over 7 bases. This CDR3 comprises 14 residues. V was clipped by 4 bases and J by 2 bases; unmatched bases: 5. The germline CDR1 and CDR2 sequences are MNHEY and SVGAGI. The CDR3 protein is CASSSNRGAYEQYF. The CDR3 bases are TGTGCCAGCAGTTCGAACAGGGGAGCCTACGAGCAGTACTTC.

The genes are TRBV11-2 and TRBJ2-7; D is ambiguous. Germline V gene sequence: CDR1 SGHAT, CDR2 FQNNGV. Trimming took 2 bases from V and 5 from J, leaving 13 bases between them. The CDR3 runs 14 residues. CDR3 nucleotides: TGTGCCAGCAGCTTAAGAGCTCTTCCCCACGAGCAGTACTTC. Protein product: CASSLRALPHEQYF.

V gene TRBV7-8 combines with J gene TRBJ2-7; 9 positions agree with TRBD2. V trimming: 1 base; J trimming: 2 bases; junction bases outside the gene matches: 6. From germline, CDR1 is SGHVS and CDR2 FQNEAQ. The CDR3 sequence is 16 residues long. CDR3 sequence: CASSLEGASGAYEQYF. CDR3 in DNA: TGTGCCAGCAGCTTAGAAGGGGCTAGCGGGGCCTACGAGCAGTACTTC.

This rearrangement joins TRBV2 to TRBJ2-7; the match to TRBD1 covers 8 bases. The CDR3 consists of 10 residues. The V gene's germline CDR1 is SNHLY and CDR2 FYNNEI. DNA of the CDR3: TGTGTCACAGGGGGCTACGAGCAGTACTTC. Its translation: CVTGGYEQYF.

This clone was picked up a small number of times. The chain is built from TRBV6-4 and TRBJ2-2; the match to TRBD1 covers 7 bases. The CDR3 totals 17 residues. From germline, CDR1 is MRHNA and CDR2 SNTAGT. The trim removed 0 bases at V and 4 bases at J, leaving 8 bases unmatched. Here the CDR3 reads CASSDSVPGQSTGELFF. The CDR3 DNA follows: TGTGCCAGCAGTGACTCGGTGCCGGGACAGAGCACCGGGGAGCTGTTTTTT.

This chain uses TRBV6-1 with TRBJ1-1; D is perhaps TRBD1 (5 bases). Looked up from germline, CDR1 is MNHNS and CDR2 is SASEGT. This CDR3 has 13 amino acids. V was pared by 6 bases and J by 3 bases, with 11 bases between. This CDR3 is CASSKGPYTEAFF. The DNA of the CDR3 is TGTGCCAGCAGCAAGGGGCCTTACACTGAAGCTTTCTTT.

This chain connects TRBV27 to TRBJ2-2; 12 bases fit TRBD2. Germline V gives CDR1 MNHEY, CDR2 SMNVEV (reference sequence). CDR3 length: 15 amino acids. Trimming cost V 6 bases and J 7 bases; bases outside gene matches: 6. CDR3 in DNA: TGTGCCAGCAGGCCTCTAGCGGGGGGGGGCGGGGAGCTGTTTTTT. It codes for CASRPLAGGGGELFF.